What follows are 14 T cell receptor beta chains derived from one specimen sequenced in a study of shared clonotypes between healthy human individuals. Profiling relied on immunoSEQ multiplex PCR, and the TCRdb table lists in-frame clones only, not all of them. This sample yields some 1.1 million clones, of which 70% to 80% are seen a single time; more than 0.85% belongs to the top ten. Sequenced: memory CD4+ T cells from PBMCs. The subset here: CD45RA-negative fraction. These receptors all stem from a man aged 18 to 29 in good health. Some clones in this sample may be carry-over from other donors' samples.

The chain recombines TRBV9 with TRBJ1-2, with 7 bases aligning to TRBD1. Trimming removed 4 bases from V and 1 base from J; junction bases left unmatched: 7. The germline gives CDR1 SGDLS, CDR2 YYNGEE. This CDR3 is built from 15 residues. The CDR3 region is CASSKMDRFNYGYTF. As DNA, the CDR3 is TGTGCCAGCAGCAAAATGGACAGGTTTAACTATGGCTACACCTTC.

The chain uses TRBV5-1 and TRBJ2-7; 9 bases match TRBD2. V lost 2 bases to trimming and J lost 5 bases; unmatched junction nucleotides: 5. The CDR3 covers 14 residues. Looked up from germline, CDR1 is SGHRS and CDR2 is YFSETQ. CDR3 in amino acids: CASSLGGRADEQYF. DNA of the CDR3: TGCGCCAGCAGCTTAGGCGGGAGGGCCGACGAGCAGTACTTC.

This rearrangement joins TRBV30 to TRBJ2-5; D call uncertain. Germline V gives CDR1 GTSNPN, CDR2 SVGIG (reference sequence). Trimming pared 0 bases from V and 5 bases from J, leaving 4 bases between. This CDR3 has 11 amino acids. The CDR3, as DNA: TGTGCCTGGAGTGTGGCGGAGACCCAGTACTTC. Its translation: CAWSVAETQYF.

This clone was counted a few times. This chain connects TRBV7-3 to TRBJ2-5, with 9 bases lining up with TRBD2. CDR1 SGHTA and CDR2 FQGTGA come from the germline V gene. The CDR3 runs 14 residues. V shed 5 bases and J 1 base; nucleotides not matched to a gene: 2. This chain's CDR3 is CASSTSGSQETQYF. CDR3 in DNA: TGTGCCAGCAGCACTAGCGGGTCCCAAGAGACCCAGTACTTC.

This clone was detected many times. V and J are TRBV10-2 and TRBJ2-7, with 8 nucleotides matching TRBD2. This CDR3 has 16 amino acids. The V gene end was trimmed by 3 bases and the J gene end by 0 bases; junction bases not matched to a gene: 7. From germline, CDR1 is WSHSY and CDR2 SAAADI. The DNA of the CDR3 is TGCGCCAGCAGTGACTCGGGGCTAGCGGGCTCCTACGAGCAGTACTTC. Encoded protein: CASSDSGLAGSYEQYF.

The chain employs TRBV19 and TRBJ1-5; D remains ambiguous. V gave up 4 bases and J gave up 6 bases, with 10 bases separating them. The CDR3 runs 13 residues. Per the germline V gene, CDR1 is LNHDA and CDR2 is SQIVND (reference sequence). The CDR3 here is CASSTLPIQPQHF. Here the CDR3 DNA reads TGTGCCAGTAGTACCCTCCCCATTCAGCCCCAGCATTTT.

This sequence joins TRBV18 and TRBJ1-4, with 7 bases that match TRBD1. This CDR3 contains 16 residues. After removal of 3 bases from V and 0 bases from J, the junction contained 4 bases not matched to a gene. The germline gives CDR1 KGHSH, CDR2 LQKENI. This chain's CDR3 is CASSPRGAATNEKLFF. CDR3 DNA: TGTGCCAGCTCACCCAGGGGGGCCGCAACTAATGAAAAACTGTTTTTT.

Turning to this clone: Within the sample, other DNA sequences also encode this same CDR3. This sequence joins TRBV6-6 and TRBJ2-7, with D unresolved. V lost 2 bases to trimming and J lost 3 bases, with 8 bases between them. The germline V gene has CDR1 MNHNY and CDR2 SVGAGI (reference sequence). The CDR3 is 13 residues long. The DNA of the CDR3 is TGTGCCAGCAGTTACAGTAAGGTCTACGAGCAGTACTTC. Translating gives CASSYSKVYEQYF.

The gene calls are TRBV2 and TRBJ2-4; D is perhaps TRBD1 or TRBD2 (6 bases each). The V gene lost 4 bases and the J gene lost 6 bases, with 19 bases spanning the gap. The CDR3 spans 16 residues. Germline V gene lookup returns CDR1 SNHLY and CDR2 FYNNEI. The CDR3: CASSVTSGAGGNIQYF. CDR3 sequence (DNA): TGTGCCAGCAGTGTGACTTCAGGGGCCGGGGGAAACATTCAGTACTTC.

The V call is TRBV27, the J call TRBJ2-3; 12 bases align to TRBD2. V was pared by 7 bases and J by 4 bases, with 6 bases of the junction left unmatched. There are 15 residues in the CDR3. Germline V gene lookup returns CDR1 MNHEY and CDR2 SMNVEV (reference sequence). The CDR3 here is CASKSSGRAADTQYF. The CDR3 DNA reads as TGTGCCAGCAAATCTAGCGGGAGGGCCGCAGATACGCAGTATTTT.

The chain recombines TRBV6-1 with TRBJ2-1; 10 nucleotides match TRBD1. Germline-derived CDR1 and CDR2 are MNHNS and SASEGT. V lost 3 bases and J lost 8; bases outside the gene matches: 10. The CDR3 totals 16 residues. The CDR3 reads CASSEYRDRGFHEQFF. The CDR3 DNA reads TGTGCCAGCAGTGAGTACCGGGACAGGGGTTTCCATGAGCAGTTCTTC.

The chain carries TRBV7-3 and TRBJ2-3; D possibly corresponds to TRBD2 (6 bases). The CDR3 covers 14 residues. V lost 5 bases and J lost 2, with 11 bases in between. Germline CDR1 reads SGHTA; CDR2 reads FQGTGA. This CDR3 is CASSPWGDTDTQYF. The CDR3 DNA is TGTGCCAGCAGCCCATGGGGGGACACAGATACGCAGTATTTT. The full variable domain, in which reference TRBV7-3 and TRBJ2-3 provide the parts outside the CDR3, is GAGVSQTPSNKVTEKGKYVELRCDPISGHTALYWYRQSLGQGPEFLIYFQGTGAADDSGLPNDRFFAVRPEGSVSTLKIQRTERGDSAVYLCASSPWGDTDTQYFGPGTRLTVL.

Points on this clone: The sample has other DNA sequences that encode this CDR3 too. The V call is TRBV5-1, the J call TRBJ2-3; D possibly corresponds to TRBD2 (5 bases). V was cut by 4 bases and J by 2 bases, with 14 bases left in between. The V gene's germline CDR1 is SGHRS and CDR2 YFSETQ. The length of the CDR3 is 15 residues. CDR3 region: CASSLSGDSTDTQYF. CDR3 sequence (DNA): TGCGCCAGCAGCCTCAGCGGAGACTCCACAGATACGCAGTATTTT.

This clone showed up just a few times. The J gene is TRBJ1-4, the V gene TRBV30; 7 positions agree with TRBD1. This CDR3 region has 14 residues. Germline CDR1 GTSNPN, CDR2 SVGIG (reference sequence). J was trimmed by 4 bases and V by 5 bases; bases with no gene match: 7. CDR3 sequence reads: CAWGKGQNNEKLFF. In nucleotides, the CDR3 is TGTGCCTGGGGTAAGGGACAGAATAATGAAAAACTGTTTTTT.